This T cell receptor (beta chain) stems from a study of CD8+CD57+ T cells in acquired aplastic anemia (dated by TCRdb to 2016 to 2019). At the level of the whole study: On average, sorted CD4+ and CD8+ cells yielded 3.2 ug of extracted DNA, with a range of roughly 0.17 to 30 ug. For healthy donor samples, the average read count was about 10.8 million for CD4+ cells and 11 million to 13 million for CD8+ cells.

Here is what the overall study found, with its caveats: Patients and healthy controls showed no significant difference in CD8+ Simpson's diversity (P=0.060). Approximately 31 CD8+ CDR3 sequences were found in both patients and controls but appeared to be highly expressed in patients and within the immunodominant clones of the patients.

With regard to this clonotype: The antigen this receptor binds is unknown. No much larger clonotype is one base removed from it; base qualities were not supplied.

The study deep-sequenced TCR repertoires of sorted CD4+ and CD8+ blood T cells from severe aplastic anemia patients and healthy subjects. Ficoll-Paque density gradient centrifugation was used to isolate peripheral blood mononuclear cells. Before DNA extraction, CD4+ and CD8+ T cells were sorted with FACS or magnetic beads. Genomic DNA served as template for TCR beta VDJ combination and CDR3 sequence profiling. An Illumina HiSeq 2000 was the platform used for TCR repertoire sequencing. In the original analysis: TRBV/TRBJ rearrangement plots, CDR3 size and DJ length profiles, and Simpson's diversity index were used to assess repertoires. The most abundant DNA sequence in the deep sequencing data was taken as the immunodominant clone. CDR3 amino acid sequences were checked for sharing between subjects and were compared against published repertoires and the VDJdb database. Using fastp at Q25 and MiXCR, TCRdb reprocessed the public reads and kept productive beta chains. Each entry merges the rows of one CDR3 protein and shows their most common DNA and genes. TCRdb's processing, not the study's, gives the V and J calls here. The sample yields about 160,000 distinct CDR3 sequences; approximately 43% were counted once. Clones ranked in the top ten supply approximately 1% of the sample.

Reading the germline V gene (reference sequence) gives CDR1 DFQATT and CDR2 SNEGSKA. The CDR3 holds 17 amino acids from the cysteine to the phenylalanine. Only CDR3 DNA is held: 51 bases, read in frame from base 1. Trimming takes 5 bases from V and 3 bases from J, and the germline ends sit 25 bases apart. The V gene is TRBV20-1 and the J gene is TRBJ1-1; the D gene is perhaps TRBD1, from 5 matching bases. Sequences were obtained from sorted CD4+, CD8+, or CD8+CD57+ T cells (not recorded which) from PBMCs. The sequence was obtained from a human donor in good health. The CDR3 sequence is CSAGISRGAYGDTEAFF. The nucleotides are TGCAGTGCTGGTATAAGCAGAGGGGCGTATGGGGACACTGAAGCTTTCTTT.